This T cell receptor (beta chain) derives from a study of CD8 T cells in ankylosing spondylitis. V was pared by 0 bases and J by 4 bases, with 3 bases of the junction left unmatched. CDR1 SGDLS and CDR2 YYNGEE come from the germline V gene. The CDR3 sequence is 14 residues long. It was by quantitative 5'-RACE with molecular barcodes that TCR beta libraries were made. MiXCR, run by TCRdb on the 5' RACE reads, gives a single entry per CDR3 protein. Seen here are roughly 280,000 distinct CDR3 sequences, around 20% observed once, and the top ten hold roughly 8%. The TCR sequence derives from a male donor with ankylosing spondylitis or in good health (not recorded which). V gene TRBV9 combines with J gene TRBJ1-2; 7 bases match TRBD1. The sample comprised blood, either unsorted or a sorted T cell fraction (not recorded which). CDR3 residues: CASSVGQGPYGYTF. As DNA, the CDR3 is TGTGCCAGCAGCGTAGGACAGGGACCCTATGGCTACACCTTC.